This TCR beta chain was captured by sequencing in a study of blood T cell repertoires in COVID-19. Study-level background: Sources were T cells, B-cell-depleted T cells, or PBMCs; the material itself was cDNA or gDNA.

The CDR3 has 17 amino acids. Germline V gene sequence: CDR1 SNHLY, CDR2 FYNNEI. V lost 3 bases and J 4 bases, leaving 18 bases between the germline ends. Original handling: For nucleated cells, counts were estimated from reference gene primer amplification. The assay was immunoSEQ multiplex PCR, and TCRdb's table has in-frame clones only and misses some. V and J calls and clone size are copied from that table; D and trimming were computed from the DNA. The sample includes roughly 80,000 clones, approximately 84% of them seen just once. V and J are TRBV2 and TRBJ1-4; D not resolved. Sequencing was done on a sample of peripheral blood. The sequence was collected from a human donor in a cohort sampled during active COVID-19. Written as DNA, the CDR3 is TGTGCCAGCAGTGATCGGGCCAGAGGGCGGGGTAATGAAAAACTGTTTTTT. This sequence encodes CASSDRARGRGNEKLFF.